What follows are 7 T cell receptor beta chains derived from one specimen sequenced in a study of T-cell memory formation after mild COVID-19. From the 5' RACE reads, TCRdb called clonotypes with MiXCR, one entry per CDR3 protein. The sample includes 50,000 or so distinct CDR3 sequences, approximately 30% of them seen just once. The sample comprised PBMCs or a T cell subset sorted from them (not recorded which). These receptors all come from a young man who had mild COVID-19 (a few samples of this study predate the infection). Cell type and time point are not known.

The rearrangement joins TRBV27 to TRBJ2-1; D may be TRBD1 or TRBD2 (5 bases each). CDR1 and CDR2 from the germline V gene are MNHEY and SMNVEV (reference sequence). Trimming removed 4 bases at V and 6 bases at J, with 10 bases between. The CDR3 extends over 13 amino acids. The CDR3 nucleotides are TGTGCCAGCAGTTGGGGACGGGTCAATGAGCAGTTCTTC. Its protein is CASSWGRVNEQFF.

DNA of the CDR3: TGTGCCAGCAGTTTATCGACCAATTCCTGGACTGAAGCTTTCTTT. It encodes CASSLSTNSWTEAFF. This chain links TRBV27 with TRBJ1-1; no firm D call. V was cut by 0 bases and J by 5 bases, with 13 bases left in between. Germline V gene sequence: CDR1 MNHEY, CDR2 SMNVEV (reference sequence). This CDR3 contains 15 residues.

A few counts support this clonotype. The genes are TRBV9 and TRBJ1-5, with D perhaps matching TRBD1 (6 bases). V lost 0 bases to trimming and J lost 1 base, with 8 bases between them. From germline, CDR1 is SGDLS and CDR2 YYNGEE. This CDR3 comprises 15 residues. The CDR3 here is CASSVGRGSNQPQHF. The CDR3 DNA is TGTGCCAGCAGCGTAGGAAGGGGGAGCAATCAGCCCCAGCATTTT.

This clonotype was picked up a small number of times. V and J are TRBV4-1 and TRBJ2-1; TRBD2 matches 8 bases. Trimming at V came to 3 bases and at J to 6 bases, leaving 1 base not matched to a gene. The CDR3 spans 13 residues. Germline lookup yields CDR1 MGHRA and CDR2 YSYEKL. Here the CDR3 DNA reads TGCGCCAGCAGCCACGGGGGGGGCAATGAGCAGTTCTTC. Amino acids: CASSHGGGNEQFF.

In this sample, this clonotype turned up a few times. This CDR3 reads CASSLSNRVGTGELFF. The CDR3 coding sequence is TGCGCCAGCAGCTTGTCCAACAGGGTCGGCACCGGGGAGCTGTTTTTT. V and J are TRBV5-1 and TRBJ2-2; tentative D call: TRBD1 (6 bases). This CDR3 has 16 residues. Germline V gene sequence: CDR1 SGHRS, CDR2 YFSETQ. V lost 1 base to trimming and J lost 4 bases, with 14 bases between them.

The chain is built from TRBV27 and TRBJ2-5; the match to TRBD2 covers 16 bases. V gave up 2 bases and J gave up 2 bases; unmatched junction bases: 5. Germline V gene data show CDR1 as MNHEY and CDR2 as SMNVEV (reference sequence). CDR3 length: 18 amino acids. As DNA, the CDR3 is TGTGCCAGCAGTTTAACCCCGGGACTAGCGGGGGGGCAAGAGACCCAGTACTTC. Translation: CASSLTPGLAGGQETQYF.

The V gene is TRBV6-2 or TRBV6-3, the J gene TRBJ2-6, with TRBD1 identical over 10 bases. The CDR3 spans 16 residues. Germline values: CDR1 MNHEY, CDR2 SVGEGT. V gave up 4 bases and J gave up 0 bases; unmatched junction bases: 0. CDR3 in amino acids: CASSWTGGSGANVLTF. The CDR3 DNA follows: TGTGCCAGCAGTTGGACAGGGGGCTCTGGGGCCAACGTCCTGACTTTC.